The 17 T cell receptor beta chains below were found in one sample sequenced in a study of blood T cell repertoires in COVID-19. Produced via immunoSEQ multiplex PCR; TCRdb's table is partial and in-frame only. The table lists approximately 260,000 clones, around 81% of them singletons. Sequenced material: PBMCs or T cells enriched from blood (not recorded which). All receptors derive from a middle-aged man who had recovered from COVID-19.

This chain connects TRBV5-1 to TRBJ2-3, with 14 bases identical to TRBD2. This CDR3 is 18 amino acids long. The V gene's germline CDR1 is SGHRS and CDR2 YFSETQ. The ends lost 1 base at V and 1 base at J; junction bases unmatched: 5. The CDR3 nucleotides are TGCGCCAGCAGCTTGTCGACTAGCGGGAGGGCGGGCACAGATACGCAGTATTTT. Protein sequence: CASSLSTSGRAGTDTQYF.

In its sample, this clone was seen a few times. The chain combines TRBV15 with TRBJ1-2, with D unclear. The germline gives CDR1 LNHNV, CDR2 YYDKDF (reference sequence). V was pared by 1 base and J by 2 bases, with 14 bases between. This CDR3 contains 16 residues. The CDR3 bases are TGTGCCACCAGCAGAGGCACACGGGGAGAGAACTATGGCTACACCTTC. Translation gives CATSRGTRGENYGYTF.

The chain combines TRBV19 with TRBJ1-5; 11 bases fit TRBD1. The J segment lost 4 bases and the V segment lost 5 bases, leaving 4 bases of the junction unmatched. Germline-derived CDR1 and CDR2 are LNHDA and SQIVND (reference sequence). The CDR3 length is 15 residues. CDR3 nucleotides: TGTGCCAGTAGTGCGGGACAGGGGGTAAATCAGCCCCAGCATTTT. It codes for CASSAGQGVNQPQHF.

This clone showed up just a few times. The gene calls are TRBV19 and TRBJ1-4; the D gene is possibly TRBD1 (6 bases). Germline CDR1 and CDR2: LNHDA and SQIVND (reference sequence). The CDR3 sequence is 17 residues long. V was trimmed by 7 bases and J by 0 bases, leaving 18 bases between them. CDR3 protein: CASTPGHRMSTNEKLFF. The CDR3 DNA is TGTGCCAGTACCCCGGGACATCGAATGTCAACTAATGAAAAACTGTTTTTT.

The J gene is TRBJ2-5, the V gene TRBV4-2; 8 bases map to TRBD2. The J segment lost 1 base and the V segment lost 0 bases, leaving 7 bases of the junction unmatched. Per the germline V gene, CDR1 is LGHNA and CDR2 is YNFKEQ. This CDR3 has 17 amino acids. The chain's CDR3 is CASSQDTGGRPQETQYF. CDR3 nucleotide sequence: TGTGCCAGCAGCCAAGATACTGGCGGGAGGCCCCAAGAGACCCAGTACTTC.

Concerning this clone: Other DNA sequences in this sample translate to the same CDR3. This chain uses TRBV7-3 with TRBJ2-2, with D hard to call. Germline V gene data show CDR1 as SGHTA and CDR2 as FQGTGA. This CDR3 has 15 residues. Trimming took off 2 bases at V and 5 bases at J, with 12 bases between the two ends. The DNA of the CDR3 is TGTGCCAGCAGCTTAGTGCCAGAAGTGACCGGGGAGCTGTTTTTT. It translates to CASSLVPEVTGELFF.

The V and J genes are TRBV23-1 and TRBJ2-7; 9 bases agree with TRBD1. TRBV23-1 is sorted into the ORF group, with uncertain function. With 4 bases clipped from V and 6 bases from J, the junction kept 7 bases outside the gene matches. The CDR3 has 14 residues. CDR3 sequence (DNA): TGCGCCAGCAGTCCTCGGACAGGGGTTTCCGAGCAGTACTTC. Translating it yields CASSPRTGVSEQYF.

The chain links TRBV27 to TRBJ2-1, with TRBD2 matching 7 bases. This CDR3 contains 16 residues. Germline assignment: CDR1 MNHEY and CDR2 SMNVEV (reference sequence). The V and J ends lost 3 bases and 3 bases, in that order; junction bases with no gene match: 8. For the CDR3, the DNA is TGTGCCAGCAGTTTTGTCTTGGCGGGGGACTACAATGAGCAGTTCTTC. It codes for CASSFVLAGDYNEQFF.

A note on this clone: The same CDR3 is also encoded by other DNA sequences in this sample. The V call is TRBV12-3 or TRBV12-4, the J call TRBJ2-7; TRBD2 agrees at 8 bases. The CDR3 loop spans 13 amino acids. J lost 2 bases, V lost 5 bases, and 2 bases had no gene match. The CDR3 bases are TGTGCCAGCAGTCTTAGCGGGGCCTACGAGCAGTACTTC. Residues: CASSLSGAYEQYF.

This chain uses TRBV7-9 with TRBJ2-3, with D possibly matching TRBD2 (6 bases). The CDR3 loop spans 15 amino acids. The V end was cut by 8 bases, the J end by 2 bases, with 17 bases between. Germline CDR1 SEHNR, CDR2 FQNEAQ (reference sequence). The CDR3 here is CASRGVWRATDTQYF. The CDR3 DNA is TGTGCCAGCCGGGGTGTTTGGAGGGCCACAGATACGCAGTATTTT.

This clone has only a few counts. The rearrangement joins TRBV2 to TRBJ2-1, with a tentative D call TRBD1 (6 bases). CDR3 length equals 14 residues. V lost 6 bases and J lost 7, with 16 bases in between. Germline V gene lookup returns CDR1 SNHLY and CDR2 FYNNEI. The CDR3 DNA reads TGTGCCAGCAGACCCGGGACCCAGGGGAATGAGCAGTTCTTC. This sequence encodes CASRPGTQGNEQFF.

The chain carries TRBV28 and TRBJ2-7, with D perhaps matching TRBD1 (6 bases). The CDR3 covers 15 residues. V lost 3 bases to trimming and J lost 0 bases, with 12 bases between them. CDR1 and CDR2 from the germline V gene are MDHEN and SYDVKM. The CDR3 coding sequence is TGTGCCAGCAGTTTCTGGCAGGGGAACTCCTACGAGCAGTACTTC. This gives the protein CASSFWQGNSYEQYF.

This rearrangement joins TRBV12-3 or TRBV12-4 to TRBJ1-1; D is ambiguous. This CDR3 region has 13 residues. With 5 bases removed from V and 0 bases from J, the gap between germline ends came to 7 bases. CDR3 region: CASSGLVNTEAFF. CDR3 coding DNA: TGTGCCAGCAGTGGACTTGTGAACACTGAAGCTTTCTTT.

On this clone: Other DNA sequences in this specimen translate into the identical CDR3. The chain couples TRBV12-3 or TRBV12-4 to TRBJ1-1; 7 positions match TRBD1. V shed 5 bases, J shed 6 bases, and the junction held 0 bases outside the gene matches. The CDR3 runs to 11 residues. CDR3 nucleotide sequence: TGTGCCAGCAGTCAGGGGGCTGAAGCTTTCTTT. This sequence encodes CASSQGAEAFF.

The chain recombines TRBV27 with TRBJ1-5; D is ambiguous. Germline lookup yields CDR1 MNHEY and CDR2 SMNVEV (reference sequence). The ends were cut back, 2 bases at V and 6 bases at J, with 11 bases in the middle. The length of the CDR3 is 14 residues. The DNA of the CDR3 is TGTGCCAGCAGTTTAGAGGTGGCGGGTCAGCCCCAGCATTTT. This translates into CASSLEVAGQPQHF.

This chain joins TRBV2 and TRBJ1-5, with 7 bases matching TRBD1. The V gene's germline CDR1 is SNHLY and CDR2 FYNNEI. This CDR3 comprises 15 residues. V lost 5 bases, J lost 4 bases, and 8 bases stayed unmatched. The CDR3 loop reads CASSSKSGGNQPQHF. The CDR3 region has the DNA TGTGCCAGCAGTTCTAAGTCAGGGGGGAATCAGCCCCAGCATTTT.

CDR3 bases: TGCGCCAGCAGCCATAATCCCGGGGGCTACACCTTC. Encoded protein: CASSHNPGGYTF. This chain connects TRBV4-1 to TRBJ1-2; D not resolved. This CDR3 contains 12 residues. Trimming stripped 3 bases from V and 8 bases from J, with 10 bases between. Germline CDR1 and CDR2: MGHRA and YSYEKL.